These 21 T cell receptor beta chains came from one sample sequenced in a study of blood T cell repertoires in COVID-19. The protocol was immunoSEQ multiplex PCR, while the TCRdb copy is restricted to in-frame clones and leaves out a portion. The data show 3,000 to 4,000 clones, around 80% seen once. Sequencing was performed on peripheral blood. The receptors come from a human donor in a cohort sampled during active COVID-19.

The chain is built from TRBV27 and TRBJ2-1, with D maybe TRBD1 (5 bases). V gave up 2 bases and J gave up 4 bases, with 15 bases separating them. The germline gives CDR1 MNHEY, CDR2 SMNVEV (reference sequence). This CDR3 comprises 16 residues. The CDR3 here is CASSLEWRRGYNEQFF. CDR3 nucleotide sequence: TGTGCCAGCAGTTTAGAGTGGCGTAGGGGTTACAATGAGCAGTTCTTC.

For the CDR3, the DNA is TGTGCCAGCAGCGTCGAAGGGGTGGGGGGCTACACCTTC. Translated: CASSVEGVGGYTF. The rearrangement joins TRBV9 to TRBJ1-2; maybe TRBD1 (5 bases). V shed 2 bases and J shed 8 bases, with 13 bases lying between them. This CDR3 spans 13 amino acids. CDR1 and CDR2 (germline): SGDLS, YYNGEE. The full variable domain, rest sourced from reference TRBV9 and TRBJ1-2, is DSGVTQTPKHLITATGQRVTLRCSPRSGDLSVYWYQQSLDQGLQFLIQYYNGEERAKGNILERFSAQQFPDLHSELNLSSLELGDSALYFCASSVEGVGGYTFGSGTRLTVV.

This sequence joins TRBV7-2 and TRBJ1-1; 7 nucleotides align to TRBD1. The germline CDR1 and CDR2 sequences are SGHTA and FQGNSA. The V segment lost 5 bases and the J segment 1 base; nucleotides outside the gene matches: 13. This CDR3 has 17 residues. The CDR3 spells CASSPRTGASGNTEAFF. The CDR3 DNA is TGTGCCAGCAGCCCTCGGACAGGCGCATCAGGGAACACTGAAGCTTTCTTT. Based on the CDR3 plus reference TRBV7-2 and TRBJ1-1, the full variable domain is GAGVSQSPSNKVTEKGKDVELRCDPISGHTALYWYRQSLGQGLEFLIYFQGNSAPDKSGLPSDRFSAERTGGSVSTLTIQRTQQEDSAVYLCASSPRTGASGNTEAFFGQGTRLTVV.

The chain employs TRBV2 and TRBJ1-5; 7 bases align to TRBD1. From germline, CDR1 is SNHLY and CDR2 FYNNEI. V shed 6 bases and J 4 bases; nucleotides not matched to a gene: 12. CDR3 size: 16 residues. CDR3 DNA: TGTGCCAGCAGGAAAGGAGGGGGCCCGGGGAATCAGCCCCAGCATTTT. This gives the protein CASRKGGGPGNQPQHF.

The chain has TRBV7-8 and TRBJ2-1; 11 bases map to TRBD2. Unmatched junction bases numbered 5, after V lost 1 base and J lost 6 bases. This CDR3 is 16 amino acids long. Germline V gives CDR1 SGHVS, CDR2 FQNEAQ. The CDR3, as DNA: TGTGCCAGCAGCTTAGGTTTTAGCGGGGGGGCCAATGAGCAGTTCTTC. Its protein product is CASSLGFSGGANEQFF.

By sample share, this clone is large. V gene TRBV19 combines with J gene TRBJ1-6; TRBD1 is a possible D gene (5 bases). Trimming removed 8 bases from V and 6 bases from J, with 20 bases in between. The CDR3 totals 16 residues. The germline V gene encodes CDR1 LNHDA and CDR2 SQIVND (reference sequence). The CDR3 region is CASGGVQRSRNSPLHF. Written as DNA, the CDR3 is TGTGCCAGTGGGGGGGTCCAGAGATCGCGTAATTCACCCCTCCACTTT.

The chain couples TRBV25-1 to TRBJ2-5; D is ambiguous. This CDR3 is 13 amino acids long. V was cut by 1 base and J by 5 bases, with 8 bases left in between. Germline V lookup: CDR1 MGHDK, CDR2 SYGVNS. The CDR3, as DNA: TGTGCCAGCAGTGAATGGCTTCAGGAGACCCAGTACTTC. Translating gives CASSEWLQETQYF.

The chain recombines TRBV5-1 with TRBJ1-4, with 8 nucleotides matching TRBD1. This CDR3 is 15 amino acids long. The germline V gene encodes CDR1 SGHRS and CDR2 YFSETQ. The J segment lost 3 bases and the V segment lost 4 bases, leaving 5 bases of the junction unmatched. CDR3 in amino acids: CASSVLTGANEKLFF. DNA of the CDR3: TGCGCCAGCAGCGTGCTGACAGGGGCTAATGAAAAACTGTTTTTT.

This chain joins TRBV11-2 and TRBJ2-5, with a tentative D call TRBD2 (6 bases). V gave up 3 bases and J gave up 6 bases, with 14 bases separating them. CDR3 length: 14 amino acids. The V gene's germline CDR1 is SGHAT and CDR2 FQNNGV. For the CDR3, the DNA is TGTGCCAGCAGCTTCCCGGGAGCCACACAGACCCAGTACTTC. Protein sequence: CASSFPGATQTQYF.

A few counts support this clone. The V call is TRBV10-2, the J call TRBJ1-5, with unresolved D. Deletions cut 2 bases from V and 7 bases from J, with 6 bases between. CDR1 is WSHSY and CDR2 is SAAADI in the germline V gene. This CDR3 is 12 amino acids long. CDR3 region: CASSEGGQPQHF. CDR3 DNA sequence: TGCGCCAGCAGTGAGGGTGGCCAGCCCCAGCATTTT.

The chain combines TRBV4-1 with TRBJ2-1; 9 bases agree with TRBD2. In germline, CDR1 is MGHRA, CDR2 YSYEKL. The V segment lost 6 bases and the J segment 3 bases; nucleotides outside the gene matches: 21. The CDR3 is made up of 20 amino acids. The CDR3 DNA reads TGCGCCAGCAGGGATGCGACCGGGACTAGCAGGGGGAATAACTACAATGAGCAGTTCTTC. Protein sequence: CASRDATGTSRGNNYNEQFF.

The chain recombines TRBV6-4 with TRBJ1-6, with TRBD1 matching 7 bases. V shed 6 bases and J 5 bases; nucleotides not matched to a gene: 7. Germline lookup yields CDR1 MRHNA and CDR2 SNTAGT. CDR3 length: 15 amino acids. CDR3 region: CASRSGQGDNSPLHF. The CDR3 DNA follows: TGTGCCAGCAGGAGTGGGCAGGGGGATAATTCACCCCTCCACTTT.

J is TRBJ1-6 and V is TRBV19; D is perhaps TRBD1 (5 bases). In germline, CDR1 is LNHDA, CDR2 SQIVND (reference sequence). CDR3 length: 15 amino acids. V was cut by 5 bases and J by 7 bases, with 15 bases left in between. The CDR3 loop is CASSPGPEGNSPLHF. The DNA for the CDR3 is TGTGCCAGTAGTCCGGGTCCGGAGGGGAATTCACCCCTCCACTTT.

The V and J genes are TRBV3-1 (or the pseudogene TRBV3-2) and TRBJ1-2; 8 positions agree with TRBD1. Trimming cost V 4 bases and J 5 bases; bases outside gene matches: 0. Germline V gives CDR1 LGHDT, CDR2 YNNKEL (reference sequence). The CDR3 sequence is 12 residues long. CDR3 sequence reads: CASSRTGYGYTF. CDR3 DNA: TGTGCCAGCAGCCGGACAGGGTATGGCTACACCTTC.

The chain couples TRBV7-9 to TRBJ2-5; a possible D gene is TRBD2 (5 bases). Germline lookup yields CDR1 SEHNR and CDR2 FQNEAQ (reference sequence). Deletions cut 5 bases from V and 2 bases from J, with 12 bases between. This CDR3 is 14 amino acids long. The CDR3 nucleotides read TGTGCCAGCAGCCCCTCCGGGATACAAGAGACCCAGTACTTC. Translated, it gives CASSPSGIQETQYF. The whole variable domain, remainder taken from reference TRBV7-9 and TRBJ2-5, is DTGVSQNPRHKITKRGQNVTFRCDPISEHNRLYWYRQTLGQGPEFLTYFQNEAQLEKSRLLSDRFSAERPKGSFSTLEIQRTEQGDSAMYLCASSPSGIQETQYFGPGTRLLVL.

V usage is TRBV7-6 and J usage is TRBJ1-5; no clear D gene. There are 15 residues in the CDR3. Trimming took 1 base from V and 0 from J, leaving 7 bases between them. Germline V gives CDR1 SGHVS, CDR2 FNYEAQ. This chain's CDR3 is CASSLGSGSNQPQHF. In nucleotides, the CDR3 is TGTGCCAGCAGCTTAGGGTCGGGTAGCAATCAGCCCCAGCATTTT. Together with reference TRBV7-6 and TRBJ1-5, the CDR3 gives the full variable domain: GAGVSQSPRYKVTKRGQDVALRCDPISGHVSLYWYRQALGQGPEFLTYFNYEAQQDKSGLPNDRFSAERPEGSISTLTIQRTEQRDSAMYRCASSLGSGSNQPQHFGDGTRLSIL.

This chain connects TRBV5-1 to TRBJ1-2, with 9 bases matching TRBD1. With 3 bases clipped from V and 5 bases from J, the junction kept 14 bases outside the gene matches. CDR3 length: 17 residues. Germline assignment: CDR1 SGHRS and CDR2 YFSETQ. CDR3 region: CASSWTGQGASKYGYTF. CDR3 nucleotides: TGCGCCAGCAGCTGGACGGGACAGGGAGCCTCAAAATATGGCTACACCTTC.

The chain has TRBV5-1 and TRBJ2-3, with 7 bases identical to TRBD1. The CDR3 consists of 15 residues. Trimming removed 2 bases from V and 0 bases from J; junction bases left unmatched: 3. From germline, CDR1 is SGHRS and CDR2 YFSETQ. The CDR3 loop is CASSFRDSSTDTQYF. CDR3 in DNA: TGCGCCAGCAGCTTCAGGGACAGCAGCACAGATACGCAGTATTTT.

The genes are TRBV30 and TRBJ1-5; 8 bases line up with TRBD1. The germline V gene has CDR1 GTSNPN and CDR2 SVGIG (reference sequence). V trimming: 2 bases; J trimming: 2 bases; junction bases outside the gene matches: 8. The CDR3 totals 16 residues. The CDR3 DNA follows: TGTGCCTGGAGTTCCGGCCAGGGGGCAGGCAATCAGCCCCAGCATTTT. Translated: CAWSSGQGAGNQPQHF.

The J gene is TRBJ1-2, the V gene TRBV6-6; D unresolved. CDR1 MNHNY and CDR2 SVGAGI come from the germline V gene (reference sequence). The CDR3 runs 12 residues. Trimming removed 2 bases from V and 6 bases from J, with 7 bases in between. This CDR3 is CASSYGRDGYTF. DNA for the CDR3: TGTGCCAGCAGTTACGGCCGGGATGGCTACACCTTC.

V gene TRBV10-3 combines with J gene TRBJ1-1, with D unresolved. The ends were cut back, 5 bases at V and 0 bases at J, with 10 bases in the middle. This CDR3 comprises 14 residues. CDR1 is ENHRY and CDR2 is SYGVKD in the germline V gene. Here the CDR3 reads CAISISGLNTEAFF. CDR3 nucleotide sequence: TGTGCCATCAGTATCTCGGGGTTGAACACTGAAGCTTTCTTT.